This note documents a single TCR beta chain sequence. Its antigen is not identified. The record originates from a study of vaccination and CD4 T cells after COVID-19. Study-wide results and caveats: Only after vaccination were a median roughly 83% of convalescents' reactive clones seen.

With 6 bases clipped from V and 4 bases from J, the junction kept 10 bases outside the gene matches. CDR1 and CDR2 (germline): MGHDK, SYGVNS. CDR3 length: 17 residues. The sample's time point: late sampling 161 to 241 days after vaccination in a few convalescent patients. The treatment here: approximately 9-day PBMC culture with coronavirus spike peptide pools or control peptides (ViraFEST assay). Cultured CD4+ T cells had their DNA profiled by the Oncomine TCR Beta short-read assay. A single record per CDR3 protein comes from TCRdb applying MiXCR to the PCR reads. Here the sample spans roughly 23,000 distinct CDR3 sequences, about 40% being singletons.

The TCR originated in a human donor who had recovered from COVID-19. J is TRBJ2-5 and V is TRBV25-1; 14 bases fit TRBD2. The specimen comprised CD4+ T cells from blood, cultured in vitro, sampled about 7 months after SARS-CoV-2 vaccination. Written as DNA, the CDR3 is TGTGCCAGCAGCCAGGTGACTGGACTAGCGGGAGGAGAGACCCAGTACTTC. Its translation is CASSQVTGLAGGETQYF.